This is a list of T cell receptor beta chains from one sample in a study of T cells in Graves' hyperthyroidism and ophthalmopathy. TCRdb itself ran the multiplex PCR reads through MiXCR, one entry per CDR3 protein. In the table there are 450,000 to 600,000 distinct CDR3 sequences, 14% of which are singletons. Sequencing used blood. The source is a woman in her 40s with Graves' hyperthyroidism. Each CDR3 is given with its conserved first and last residue. The D gene is left open where the match is weak. Size tells how often a clone was seen (once, few, many) or the class of an expanded clone, and some rows leave it out.

V gene	clone size	D gene	J gene	CDR3 DNA	CDR3 protein
TRBV6-1	few	-	TRBJ2-6	TGTGCCAGCCGCCGGGACAAGGTCTCTGGGGCCAACGTCCTGACTTTC	CASRRDKVSGANVLTF
TRBV27	-	TRBD1	TRBJ2-5	TGTGCCAGCAGAGACAGGGGTATCGGAGAGACCCAGTACTTC	CASRDRGIGETQYF
TRBV7-9	many	TRBD2	TRBJ2-7	TGTGCCAGCAGCTTAGTTGGAGGACTAGCGGGAGTCCCCTCCTACGAGCAGTACTTC	CASSLVGGLAGVPSYEQYF
TRBV6-1	many	-	TRBJ1-1	TGTGCCAGCTGCGGGGGGGAGAACACTGAAGCTTTCTTT	CASCGGENTEAFF
TRBV29-1	many	TRBD2	TRBJ2-4	TGCAGCGTTGAAGATATGGCTAGCGGGAGTAAAAACATTCAGTACTTC	CSVEDMASGSKNIQYF
TRBV5-1	many	TRBD2	TRBJ2-1	TGCGCCAGCAGCTTGTGGTCTAGCGGGAGCTACAATGAGCAGTTCTTC	CASSLWSSGSYNEQFF
TRBV29-1	many	-	TRBJ2-7	TGCAGCGTTGAACGTGGACGGTACGAGCAGTACTTC	CSVERGRYEQYF
TRBV27	few	-	TRBJ2-7	TGTGCCAGCAGTCCGACAGTGAAAAACTACGAGCAGTACTTC	CASSPTVKNYEQYF
TRBV18	-	-	TRBJ2-4	TGTGCCAGCTCACCAGGTGTTGGGATAGCCAAAAACATTCAGTACTTC	CASSPGVGIAKNIQYF
TRBV10-1	-	TRBD2	TRBJ2-3	TGCGCCAGCAGTGAGTCGGGAGCGGGAGGAGATACGCAGTATTTT	CASSESGAGGDTQYF
TRBV7-9	many	TRBD1	TRBJ1-1	TGTGCCAGCAGCCAGGGACAGCTATTCGGTGAAGCTTTCTTT	CASSQGQLFGEAFF
TRBV9	many	-	TRBJ2-7	TGTGCCAGCAGCGTGAGTGCGGGCGACGTCTGGGAGCAGTACTTC	CASSVSAGDVWEQYF
TRBV12-3/TRBV12-4	few	-	TRBJ2-5	TGTGCCAGCAGTGTATGGACGGACCAAGAGACCCAGTACTTC	CASSVWTDQETQYF
TRBV20-1	many	-	TRBJ2-5	TGCAGTGCTAGAGATTTGGGGACACCCGGATTCCAAGAGACCCAGTACTTC	CSARDLGTPGFQETQYF
TRBV5-1	many	-	TRBJ1-1	TGCGCCAGCACCCTGGGATTAATGAACACTGAAGCTTTCTTT	CASTLGLMNTEAFF
TRBV12-3/TRBV12-4	many	TRBD2	TRBJ2-5	TGTGCCAGCAGTTGGGTAGCGGGAGTGAAGGAGACCCAGTACTTC	CASSWVAGVKETQYF
TRBV28	many	TRBD1	TRBJ1-5	TGTGCCAGCAGTTCCCCGGACAGGGGCTATAGCAATCAGCCCCAGCATTTT	CASSSPDRGYSNQPQHF
TRBV2	few	-	TRBJ1-2	TGTGCCAGCAGTGAAGATGGAGGCTATGGCTACACCTTC	CASSEDGGYGYTF
TRBV4-1	-	TRBD1	TRBJ2-5	TGCGCCAGCAGCCAATCCGGGACAGTTCAAGAGACCCAGTACTTC	CASSQSGTVQETQYF
TRBV6-1	many	-	TRBJ2-3	TGTGCCAGCAGGAGCGGTCCGTATAGCACAGATACGCAGTATTTT	CASRSGPYSTDTQYF
TRBV12-3/TRBV12-4	many	TRBD1	TRBJ1-4	TGTGCCAGCAGCCCTGGGACAGGTCATGGGGAAAAACTGTTTTTT	CASSPGTGHGEKLFF
TRBV6-1	few	-	TRBJ1-5	TGTGCCAGCAGTGAAGGTCAGCCCCAGCATTTT	CASSEGQPQHF
TRBV12-3/TRBV12-4	many	-	TRBJ2-3	TGTGCCAGCAGTTTCGTGGTCGGTGTATCGCCAGATACGCAGTATTTT	CASSFVVGVSPDTQYF
TRBV3-1	few	-	TRBJ2-1	TGTGCCAGCAGCCGGTCGAGGTACAATGAGCAGTTCTTC	CASSRSRYNEQFF
TRBV15	-	-	TRBJ2-1	TGTGCCACCAGCAGAGACACTATCAATGAGCAGTTCTTC	CATSRDTINEQFF
TRBV20-1	many	TRBD2	TRBJ2-1	TGCAGTGCTAGACATGCGGGAGTAACCTACAATGAGCAGTTCTTC	CSARHAGVTYNEQFF
TRBV9	-	TRBD1	TRBJ2-5	TGTGCCAGCAGCGTAGGACAGGGGGCAGAGACCCAGTACTTC	CASSVGQGAETQYF
TRBV6-1	many	-	TRBJ2-7	TGTGCCAGCAGTGAGATGGGTCTCTCCGAGCAGTACTTC	CASSEMGLSEQYF
TRBV7-8	many	TRBD2	TRBJ2-3	TGTGCCAGCAGCTTAGGAGCGGGAGGGCGCACAGATACGCAGTATTTT	CASSLGAGGRTDTQYF
TRBV7-3	-	-	TRBJ2-2	TGTGCCAGCAGCTTAATGGGGGAGACCGGGGAGCTGTTTTTT	CASSLMGETGELFF
TRBV27	many	-	TRBJ2-7	TGTGCCAGCAGTCCGACGGGCAGTAGCTCCTACGAGCAGTACTTC	CASSPTGSSSYEQYF
TRBV6-1	many	-	TRBJ2-3	TGTGCCAGCAGGCAGGGCGGTAGGGCAGATACGCAGTATTTT	CASRQGGRADTQYF
TRBV28	many	-	TRBJ1-3	TGTGCCAGCAGTTTCTCAGCCCTGTCTGGAAACACCATATATTTT	CASSFSALSGNTIYF
TRBV5-1	-	-	TRBJ2-5	TGCGCCAGCAGTGGGGCCCCTCAAGAGACCCAGTACTTC	CASSGAPQETQYF
TRBV20-1	-	TRBD1	TRBJ1-6	TGCAGTGCTAGACTGACAGGGGGGAATTCACCCCTCCACTTT	CSARLTGGNSPLHF
TRBV7-3	few	-	TRBJ2-5	TGTGCCAGCAGCTTAACGTCCGACGCACAAGAGACCCAGTACTTC	CASSLTSDAQETQYF
TRBV7-9	many	-	TRBJ2-1	TGTGCCAGCAGCTTAATGTCGGGAGTCTACAATGAGCAGTTCTTC	CASSLMSGVYNEQFF
TRBV2	many	-	TRBJ1-5	TGTGCCAGCAGTGAAGCTCAGGTCACATCGTACAATCAGCCCCAGCATTTT	CASSEAQVTSYNQPQHF
TRBV7-8	few	TRBD1	TRBJ2-7	TGTGCCAGCAGCTTAAGGGACAGGGGTCGGGAGCAGTACTTC	CASSLRDRGREQYF
TRBV7-2	many	-	TRBJ2-7	TGTGCCAGCGAATTGAATAGAGGCCTTAGGACCTACGAGCAGTACTTC	CASELNRGLRTYEQYF